The clone carrying this T cell receptor (beta chain) was recorded a few times. This sample is drawn from a study of human T cells and chemical hapten exposure. Study in general: For the roughly 25-week duration of the study, patients were given weekly doses of diphenylcyclopropenone on the scalp. The upper back received 0.01% DPC by patch testing, with results read at 6 days.

In the original analysis: Ranging from roughly 23,224 to 690,600, TCR counts per sample had a median value of roughly 96,000. MiXCR, applied by TCRdb to the RACE reads, yields one record per CDR3 protein. The V and J calls were determined by TCRdb, not by the authors. The sample records 180,000 or so distinct CDR3 sequences, roughly 15% being singletons. The sample's time point: patch test 1, 2 weeks after DPC sensitization. Treatment here: therapeutic diphenylcyclopropenone sensitization with weekly scalp DPC. Unfractionated whole blood served as the source for total RNA extraction. The starting material was whole blood, obtained in connection with sensitization to the hapten diphenylcyclopropenone (DPC). The receptor was derived from a woman aged 25 to 39 with alopecia areata. Some clones in this sample may be carry-over from other donors' samples.

The CDR3 is CASSNRQGTAGANVLTF. CDR3 nucleotide sequence: TGTGCCAGCAGTAACCGACAGGGGACGGCTGGGGCCAACGTCCTGACTTTC. The V gene is TRBV6-6, the J gene TRBJ2-6, with 8 bases matching TRBD1. CDR3 size: 17 residues. Germline V gene lookup returns CDR1 MNHNY and CDR2 SVGAGI (reference sequence). The ends lost 5 bases at V and 2 bases at J; junction bases unmatched: 8.